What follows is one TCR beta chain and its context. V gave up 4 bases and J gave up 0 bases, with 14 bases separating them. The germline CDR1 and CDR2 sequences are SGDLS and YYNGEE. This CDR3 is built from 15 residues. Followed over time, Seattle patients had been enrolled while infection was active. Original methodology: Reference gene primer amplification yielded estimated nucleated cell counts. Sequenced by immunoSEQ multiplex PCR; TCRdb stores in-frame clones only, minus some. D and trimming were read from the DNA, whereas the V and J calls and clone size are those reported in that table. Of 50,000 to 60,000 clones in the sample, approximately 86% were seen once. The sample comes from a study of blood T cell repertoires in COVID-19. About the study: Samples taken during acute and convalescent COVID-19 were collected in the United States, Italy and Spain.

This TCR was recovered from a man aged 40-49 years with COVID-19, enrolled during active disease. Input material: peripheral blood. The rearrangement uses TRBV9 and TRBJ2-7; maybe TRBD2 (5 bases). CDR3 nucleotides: TGTGCCAGCAGCCCATGGACTCAGAGCTCCTACGAGCAGTACTTC. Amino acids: CASSPWTQSSYEQYF. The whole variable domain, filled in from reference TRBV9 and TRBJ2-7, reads DSGVTQTPKHLITATGQRVTLRCSPRSGDLSVYWYQQSLDQGLQFLIQYYNGEERAKGNILERFSAQQFPDLHSELNLSSLELGDSALYFCASSPWTQSSYEQYFGPGTRLTVT.